This is a list of T cell receptor beta chains from one sample in a study of regulatory T cells in long-lasting Graves disease. TCRdb re-called the multiplex PCR reads with MiXCR, one entry per CDR3 protein. The sample yields roughly 500,000 distinct CDR3 sequences, around 13% seen once. This sample also appeared in a second study, on T cells in Graves' hyperthyroidism and ophthalmopathy.

This specimen consisted of peripheral blood mononuclear cells (PBMCs), obtained at new diagnosis, from a patient treated with antithyroid drugs. These receptors came from a woman aged 25 to 45 with Graves disease. CDR3s include the opening cysteine and the closing phenylalanine or tryptophan. The D gene is left open where the match is weak. The size of a clone is reported for some rows only, either as once, few or many, or as a class for expanded clones.

v_call	d_call	j_call	clone_size	cdr3_aa	cdr3_nt
TRBV20-1	TRBD1	TRBJ1-2	many	CSVLDRGGNYGYTF	TGCAGTGTTTTGGACAGGGGAGGAAACTATGGCTACACCTTC
TRBV25-1	NA	TRBJ2-5	many	CASSDGGGIETQYF	TGTGCCAGCAGTGATGGTGGGGGCATCGAGACCCAGTACTTC
TRBV5-1	TRBD1	TRBJ1-4	NA	CASSTGQGSGEKLFF	TGCGCCAGCAGCACGGGACAGGGATCAGGAGAAAAACTGTTTTTT
TRBV20-1	TRBD1	TRBJ1-1	NA	CSAMTGARIEAFF	TGCAGTGCTATGACAGGGGCGAGGATTGAAGCTTTCTTT
TRBV4-3	NA	TRBJ2-6	many	CASSLGVFGANVLTF	TGCGCCAGCAGCCTGGGGGTTTTTGGGGCCAACGTCCTGACTTTC
TRBV12-3/TRBV12-4	NA	TRBJ1-6	NA	CATRVGSNSPLHF	TGTGCCACTCGGGTCGGCTCTAATTCACCCCTCCACTTT
TRBV20-1	TRBD2	TRBJ2-3	many	CSARDSGGRGTDTQYF	TGCAGTGCTAGAGATTCGGGAGGGAGGGGCACAGATACGCAGTATTTT
TRBV25-1	NA	TRBJ2-1	many	CASSEYINNEQFF	TGTGCCAGCAGTGAATATATTAACAATGAGCAGTTCTTC
TRBV20-1	TRBD2	TRBJ2-7	many	CSARGLTYEQYF	TGCAGTGCTAGGGGACTAACCTACGAGCAGTACTTC
TRBV12-3/TRBV12-4	TRBD1	TRBJ1-2	many	CASSSNLGTGTNYGYTF	TGTGCCAGCAGTTCAAATCTCGGGACAGGGACTAACTATGGCTACACCTTC
TRBV7-2	TRBD1	TRBJ1-4	few	CASSSGQRNEKLFF	TGTGCCAGCAGCTCGGGACAGCGAAATGAAAAACTGTTTTTT
TRBV28	NA	TRBJ1-2	few	CASSWDASYGYTF	TGTGCCAGCAGTTGGGACGCATCCTATGGCTACACCTTC
TRBV11-2	TRBD2	TRBJ2-5	many	CASSLSVRLAGAQETQYF	TGTGCCAGCAGCTTATCGGTTCGACTAGCGGGGGCTCAAGAGACCCAGTACTTC
TRBV3-1	TRBD2	TRBJ2-1	few	CASSQDWRGGRALNEQFF	TGTGCCAGCAGCCAAGATTGGAGGGGCGGGAGGGCCCTCAATGAGCAGTTCTTC
TRBV6-2/TRBV6-3	NA	TRBJ1-2	many	CASSYSRDNYGYTF	TGTGCCAGCAGTTACAGCCGGGACAACTATGGCTACACCTTC
TRBV5-1	TRBD1	TRBJ2-7	NA	CASSFETSRGPVRYEQYF	TGCGCCAGCAGCTTTGAGACGTCGAGGGGGCCGGTTCGGTACGAGCAGTACTTC
TRBV20-1	NA	TRBJ2-1	few	CSAYSGTLLNEQFF	TGCAGTGCTTACTCCGGGACGCTCCTAAATGAGCAGTTCTTC
TRBV6-1	TRBD1	TRBJ2-7	NA	CASSDLGRAGGASEQYF	TGTGCCAGCAGTGATTTGGGTCGGGCAGGGGGCGCGTCTGAGCAGTACTTC
TRBV7-9	NA	TRBJ2-1	many	CASSSQGSYNEQFF	TGTGCCAGCAGCTCCCAGGGCTCCTACAATGAGCAGTTCTTC
TRBV2	NA	TRBJ1-2	many	CASSPDSGANYGYTF	TGTGCCAGCAGCCCCGACTCAGGAGCTAACTATGGCTACACCTTC
TRBV9	NA	TRBJ1-2	few	CASSDGGAQASYGYTF	TGTGCCAGCAGCGATGGCGGGGCACAGGCAAGCTATGGCTACACCTTC
TRBV27	TRBD1	TRBJ1-1	few	CASRTRQGASTEAFF	TGTGCCAGCAGGACCAGACAGGGGGCAAGCACTGAAGCTTTCTTT
TRBV5-1	NA	TRBJ1-4	NA	CASSLSGGRGEKLFF	TGCGCCAGCAGCTTGTCGGGAGGGAGAGGTGAAAAACTGTTTTTT
TRBV3-1	TRBD1	TRBJ2-7	NA	CASSQGQGSLYEQYF	TGTGCCAGCAGCCAAGGACAGGGGAGTTTATACGAGCAGTACTTC
TRBV3-1	NA	TRBJ1-2	many	CASSHLSSKNGYTF	TGTGCCAGCAGCCACCTTAGCTCTAAGAATGGCTACACCTTC
TRBV20-1	NA	TRBJ2-3	many	CSARDPQGRDTQYF	TGCAGTGCTAGAGATCCGCAGGGCCGCGATACGCAGTATTTT
TRBV28	NA	TRBJ2-7	many	CRVGGVYEQYF	TGTAGGGTAGGGGGTGTCTACGAGCAGTACTTC
TRBV7-8	TRBD2	TRBJ2-1	few	CASSLLAGVRYNEQFF	TGTGCCAGCAGCTTACTAGCGGGAGTGAGGTACAATGAGCAGTTCTTC
TRBV3-1	NA	TRBJ2-7	many	CASSHAGFTYEQYF	TGTGCCAGCAGCCACGCGGGGTTCACCTACGAGCAGTACTTC
TRBV18	TRBD1	TRBJ1-3	few	CASSQSPGQAGNTIYF	TGTGCCAGCTCACAATCTCCGGGACAGGCTGGAAACACCATATATTTT
TRBV11-2	TRBD2	TRBJ2-1	NA	CASSLGPAGEWNEQFF	TGTGCCAGCAGCTTAGGGCCGGCGGGAGAGTGGAATGAGCAGTTCTTC
TRBV2	TRBD2	TRBJ2-1	NA	CASRPTSGRAYNEQFF	TGTGCCAGCAGGCCGACTAGCGGGAGGGCCTACAATGAGCAGTTCTTC
TRBV28	TRBD1	TRBJ2-1	many	CASRDSPSGYNEQFF	TGTGCCAGCCGGGACAGCCCATCGGGATACAATGAGCAGTTCTTC
TRBV20-1	TRBD2	TRBJ2-1	many	CSARVWTSGRANEQFF	TGCAGTGCTAGAGTATGGACTAGCGGGAGGGCTAATGAGCAGTTCTTC
TRBV18	NA	TRBJ2-1	many	CANSPGLEDNNEQFF	TGTGCCAACTCACCCGGCTTGGAGGATAATAATGAGCAGTTCTTC
TRBV25-1	TRBD2	TRBJ2-5	NA	CASRAGGRDF	TGTGCCAGCAGGGCCGGGGGGAGGGACTTC
TRBV28	TRBD1	TRBJ1-1	many	CASSTIWTGAEAFF	TGTGCCAGCAGTACTATATGGACAGGGGCTGAAGCTTTCTTT
TRBV20-1	TRBD2	TRBJ2-1	many	CSAKAGVTENEQFF	TGCAGTGCTAAAGCGGGAGTCACGGAAAATGAGCAGTTCTTC
TRBV13	NA	TRBJ1-3	many	CASSHSALGGATGNTIYF	TGTGCCAGCAGCCATTCGGCCCTCGGGGGCGCGACTGGAAACACCATATATTTT
TRBV25-1	NA	TRBJ1-6	NA	CASTSGNSPLHF	TGTGCCAGCACTTCTGGGAATTCACCCCTCCACTTT
TRBV19	TRBD2	TRBJ2-5	few	CASSIRLAGGPQETQYF	TGTGCCAGTAGTATTCGACTAGCGGGAGGGCCCCAAGAGACCCAGTACTTC
TRBV11-3	TRBD2	TRBJ2-3	NA	CASSLWPSGSPPDTQYF	TGTGCCAGCAGCTTATGGCCTAGCGGGAGTCCCCCAGATACGCAGTATTTT
TRBV20-1	NA	TRBJ2-1	NA	CSARRLPHNEQFF	TGCAGTGCTAGGAGACTACCTCACAATGAGCAGTTCTTC
TRBV13	TRBD1	TRBJ2-2	NA	CACPGTVNTGELFF	TGTGCCTGCCCCGGGACAGTAAACACCGGGGAGCTGTTTTTT
TRBV7-9	NA	TRBJ2-2	NA	CASILLRGTGELFF	TGTGCCAGCATCCTCCTGAGGGGTACCGGGGAGCTGTTTTTT
TRBV4-1	TRBD2	TRBJ2-7	few	CASSQGGTRSYEQYF	TGCGCCAGCAGCCAAGGAGGGACTAGATCCTACGAGCAGTACTTC
TRBV4-1	NA	TRBJ2-1	many	CASSQVTRSNEQFF	TGCGCCAGCAGCCAAGTGACTAGGAGCAATGAGCAGTTCTTC
TRBV2	NA	TRBJ2-5	many	CASSPIAEIRETQYF	TGTGCCAGCAGTCCCATAGCGGAGATCAGGGAGACCCAGTACTTC
TRBV9	NA	TRBJ2-1	many	CASSVAVGPSSYNEQFF	TGTGCCAGCAGCGTAGCTGTAGGCCCTAGCTCCTACAATGAGCAGTTCTTC
TRBV20-1	TRBD1	TRBJ1-4	many	CSGRPGQLNEKLFF	TGCAGTGGGCGGCCGGGACAGCTTAATGAAAAACTGTTTTTT
TRBV10-3	NA	TRBJ1-5	many	CAISDGGGQPQHF	TGTGCCATCAGTGACGGAGGTGGTCAGCCCCAGCATTTT
TRBV11-2	NA	TRBJ2-7	many	CASSWAKPYEQYF	TGTGCCAGCAGCTGGGCAAAACCCTACGAGCAGTACTTC
TRBV6-1	NA	TRBJ1-2	many	CASSEAVRYYGYTF	TGTGCCAGCAGTGAAGCGGTACGTTACTATGGCTACACCTTC
TRBV20-1	NA	TRBJ1-4	NA	CSARGGGVVGKLFF	TGCAGTGCTAGGGGGGGGGGCGTGGTGGGAAAACTGTTTTTT
TRBV11-3	NA	TRBJ2-1	many	CASSLAEYNEQFF	TGTGCCAGCAGCTTAGCGGAATACAATGAGCAGTTCTTC